This TCR beta chain is drawn from a study of shared clonotypes between healthy human individuals. Replicate PCRs run on sorted subsets employed approximately 0.2 ug DNA, around 27,000 T cell genomes. The data were produced by immunoSEQ multiplex PCR, yet TCRdb's version contains in-frame clones alone and is incomplete. The data show about 960,000 clones, with 76% seen just once and about 1.5% held by the top ten. This TCR was recovered from a young man in good health. The specimen sequenced was memory CD4+ T cells sorted from blood. Subset in this sample: CD45RA-negative fraction.

CDR3 in amino acids: CASSSSGSVYEQFF. In nucleotides, the CDR3 is TGTGCCAGCAGCTCTAGCGGGAGCGTATATGAGCAGTTCTTC. V and J are TRBV9 and TRBJ2-1; TRBD2 matches at 10 bases. Germline CDR1 and CDR2: SGDLS and YYNGEE. CDR3 size: 14 residues. V gave up 4 bases and J gave up 8 bases; unmatched junction bases: 6.